This TCR beta chain stems from a study of blood T cells in healthy people across ages. Study summary: Template switching retrieved approximately one barcoded beta molecule for each two T cells.

This clonotype was seen more than once but under ten times. The authors ran a second PCR of 7 to 11 cycles using a sample-barcoded 5' primer and a J-beta primer mix. Carrying 12 random nucleotides, a template-switch adaptor labeled each individual cDNA molecule. Using its own MiXCR run on the 5' RACE reads, TCRdb lists one record per CDR3 protein. The table lists 1.5 million to 2 million distinct CDR3 sequences, around 40% of them singletons. The CDR3 runs to 17 residues. The V end lost 0 bases, the J end lost 2 bases, and 14 bases lay between the germline ends. Germline CDR1 is SGHVS and CDR2 is FNYEAQ.

The V and J genes are TRBV7-6 and TRBJ2-1; D is perhaps TRBD1 (6 bases). This TCR derives from a human donor in good health. The sequenced material came from blood. CDR3 bases: TGTGCCAGCAGCTTAGCTTCAGGGGTGAACCCCTACAATGAGCAGTTCTTC. This gives the protein CASSLASGVNPYNEQFF.